Presented here are 13 T cell receptor beta chains from one specimen sequenced in a study of T cells in Graves' hyperthyroidism and ophthalmopathy. Amplified regions were TCR beta CDR3 sequences from RNA transcripts. The HTBI primer set drove a first-round RT-PCR of the TCR CDR3. Via MiXCR, TCRdb re-called the multiplex PCR reads, giving one row per CDR3 protein. The sample shows hundreds of thousands of distinct CDR3 sequences, less than 15% of them seen only once. Material: blood. Receptors originate from a woman aged 18-30 years with Graves' hyperthyroidism.

V and J are TRBV2 and TRBJ2-2, with D possibly matching TRBD2 (7 bases). From germline, CDR1 is SNHLY and CDR2 FYNNEI. The CDR3 covers 14 residues. The germline V and J ends were trimmed by 7 bases and 7 bases, with 16 bases remaining between them. In DNA form, the CDR3 reads TGTGCCAGCACCATTGGGGGGGGCGTCGGGGAGCTGTTTTTT. Its protein is CASTIGGGVGELFF. The full variable domain, completed using reference TRBV2 and TRBJ2-2, is EPEVTQTPSHQVTQMGQEVILRCVPISNHLYFYWYRQILGQKVEFLVSFYNNEISEKSEIFDDQFSVERPDGSNFTLKIRSTKLEDSAMYFCASTIGGGVGELFFGEGSRLTVL.

This clonotype was picked up a small number of times. In DNA, the CDR3 is TGTGCCAGCAGCCAAGATTGGCATAACTACGAGCAGTACTTC. It is translated as CASSQDWHNYEQYF. The chain employs TRBV4-2 and TRBJ2-7; D unresolved. Germline-derived CDR1 and CDR2 are LGHNA and YNFKEQ. CDR3 length equals 14 residues. Trimming stripped 0 bases from V and 3 bases from J, with 9 bases between.

This clonotype came up many times. The chain uses TRBV6-1 and TRBJ1-3; 7 bases align to TRBD1. Germline CDR1 MNHNS, CDR2 SASEGT. The CDR3 has 14 amino acids. J gave up 0 bases and V 7 bases, and 3 bases lay outside the gene matches. The CDR3 bases are TGTGCCAGCAATCCAGGGGGCTCTGGAAACACCATATATTTT. Residues: CASNPGGSGNTIYF.

This clonotype has a handful of counts. The chain recombines TRBV30 with TRBJ2-7, with D unclear. The V and J ends lost 3 bases and 6 bases respectively, with 15 bases between them. Germline V gene lookup returns CDR1 GTSNPN and CDR2 SVGIG (reference sequence). The length of the CDR3 is 13 residues. CDR3 bases: TGTGCCTGGAGCCCCTGTCTCCTCTGCGAGCAGTACTTC. Encoded protein: CAWSPCLLCEQYF. The full variable domain, with the rest looked up from reference TRBV30 and TRBJ2-7, is SQTIHQWPATLVQPVGSPLSLECTVEGTSNPNLYWYRQAAGRGLQLLFYSVGIGQISSEVPQNLSASRPQDRQFILSSKKLLLSDSGFYLCAWSPCLLCEQYFGPGTRLTVT.

At least ten counts were recorded for this clonotype. The chain uses TRBV12-3 or TRBV12-4 and TRBJ1-1; D gene ambiguous. The CDR3 runs 12 residues. The V gene lost 1 base and the J gene lost 8 bases, with 8 bases spanning the gap. CDR3 nucleotide sequence: TGTGCCAGCAGTTTAGTTTCGGGGGAAGCTTTCTTT. Amino acid sequence: CASSLVSGEAFF.

Worth noting for this clonotype: Just one base apart from a much larger clone, this may be a read error. V and J are TRBV30 and TRBJ1-3; TRBD1 might be the D (5 bases). CDR1 is GTSNPN and CDR2 is SVGIG in the germline V gene (reference sequence). CDR3 size: 12 residues. DNA for the CDR3: TGTGTCTGGACCACAGGCGGAAACACCATATATTTT. This codes for CVWTTGGNTIYF.

This clonotype was counted ten times or more. The chain links TRBV27 to TRBJ2-7; D is perhaps TRBD1 (5 bases). CDR1 and CDR2 from the germline V gene are MNHEY and SMNVEV (reference sequence). This CDR3 has 14 residues. The V gene lost 5 bases and the J gene lost 3 bases, with 14 bases spanning the gap. The CDR3 sequence is CASSHGHAGYEQYF. Written as DNA, the CDR3 is TGTGCCAGCAGTCATGGACATGCTGGCTACGAGCAGTACTTC.

The table lists this clonotype with many counts. The chain recombines TRBV6-1 with TRBJ2-1; a weak D match, TRBD2 (5 bases). With 5 bases removed from V and 15 bases from J, the gap between germline ends came to 20 bases. The V gene's germline CDR1 is MNHNS and CDR2 SASEGT. This CDR3 has 13 amino acids. CDR3 in amino acids: CASSSGSLSSPFF. The CDR3 DNA reads as TGTGCCAGCAGTAGCGGTTCCCTCAGCTCTCCGTTCTTC.

This clonotype was detected ten times or more. The J gene is TRBJ2-7, the V gene TRBV14; D might be TRBD1 (6 bases). Germline CDR1 is SGHDN and CDR2 is FVKESK. V was trimmed by 5 bases and J by 3 bases, leaving 11 bases between them. This CDR3 region has 13 residues. CDR3 region: CASSFGQIYEQYF. CDR3 DNA: TGTGCCAGCAGCTTTGGACAGATCTACGAGCAGTACTTC. Using reference TRBV14 and TRBJ2-7 for the parts outside the CDR3, the full variable domain is EAGVTQFPSHSVIEKGQTVTLRCDPISGHDNLYWYRRVMGKEIKFLLHFVKESKQDESGMPNNRFLAERTGGTYSTLKVQPAELEDSGVYFCASSFGQIYEQYFGPGTRLTVT.

This clonotype showed up just a few times. The chain recombines TRBV10-3 with TRBJ2-3, with no clear D. The germline V gene encodes CDR1 ENHRY and CDR2 SYGVKD. V was cut by 2 bases and J by 4 bases, with 4 bases left in between. The CDR3 totals 12 residues. The CDR3 is CAISEVADTQYF. Here the CDR3 DNA reads TGTGCCATCAGTGAGGTGGCAGATACGCAGTATTTT.

As for this clonotype: This may arise from a read error, as a much more abundant clone is one base away. The chain carries TRBV6-1 and TRBJ2-7; TRBD1 matches 10 bases. The germline gives CDR1 MNHNS, CDR2 SASEGT. The CDR3 has 14 residues. The DNA of the CDR3 is TGTGCCAGCGTATCCCGGGACAGGGGAACCGAGCAGTCCTTC. Its translation: CASVSRDRGTEQSF.

The chain uses TRBV7-3 and TRBJ2-2; 8 nucleotides line up with TRBD1. The germline gives CDR1 SGHTA, CDR2 FQGTGA. There are 14 residues in the CDR3. With V trimmed by 4 bases and J by 7 bases, 5 bases remained unmatched. CDR3: CASSSGTGLGELFF. DNA of the CDR3: TGTGCCAGCAGCTCGGGGACAGGTCTCGGGGAGCTGTTTTTT.

The table lists this clonotype with a few counts. A much larger clonotype is one base distant, so this may be a read error. The chain links TRBV6-5 to TRBJ1-5, with 9 bases identical to TRBD1. V was pared by 0 bases and J by 9 bases, with 15 bases of the junction left unmatched. This CDR3 has 18 amino acids. Per germline, CDR1 MNHEY and CDR2 SVGAGI. Here the CDR3 DNA reads TGTGCCAGCAGTTACTCGCCACCACAGGGGGCTCGAAGTCGGCCCCAGCATTTT. Its translation: CASSYSPPQGARSRPQHF.